The 30 T cell receptor beta chains below were found in one sample sequenced in a study of shared clonotypes between healthy human individuals. The table came from immunoSEQ multiplex PCR; TCRdb's copy has only in-frame clones and leaves some out. The data contain approximately 980,000 clones, about three quarters of them singletons. The sample taken for sequencing was memory CD4+ T cells sorted from blood. The subset denotes: CD45RA-negative fraction. All receptors come from a man aged 18 to 29 in good health.

Worth noting for this clone: This same CDR3 is encoded by further DNA sequences in the sample. V usage is TRBV2 and J usage is TRBJ1-3, with D perhaps matching TRBD1 (5 bases). Trimming took off 4 bases at V and 0 bases at J, with 7 bases between the two ends. The length of the CDR3 is 14 residues. The germline gives CDR1 SNHLY, CDR2 FYNNEI. CDR3 in DNA: TGTGCCAGCAGTGTGGGGGGCTCTGGAAACACCATATATTTT. Residues: CASSVGGSGNTIYF. The entire variable domain, with the rest obtained from reference TRBV2 and TRBJ1-3, is as follows: EPEVTQTPSHQVTQMGQEVILRCVPISNHLYFYWYRQILGQKVEFLVSFYNNEISEKSEIFDDQFSVERPDGSNFTLKIRSTKLEDSAMYFCASSVGGSGNTIYFGEGSWLTVV.

The V gene is TRBV5-1, the J gene TRBJ2-5, with D perhaps matching TRBD1 (6 bases). This CDR3 is built from 14 residues. The germline gives CDR1 SGHRS, CDR2 YFSETQ. Trimming stripped 4 bases from V and 1 base from J, with 11 bases between. The CDR3 DNA reads as TGCGCCAGCAGCGTACAGGGCTTCCAAGAGACCCAGTACTTC. Encoded protein: CASSVQGFQETQYF.

This chain links TRBV6-5 with TRBJ2-1, with unresolved D. From germline, CDR1 is MNHEY and CDR2 SVGAGI. Trimming stripped 0 bases from V and 4 bases from J, with 10 bases between. CDR3 size: 15 residues. CDR3 amino acids: CASSYSIPTYNEQFF. CDR3 nucleotide sequence: TGTGCCAGCAGTTACTCGATTCCAACATACAATGAGCAGTTCTTC.

The chain has TRBV30 and TRBJ1-2, with TRBD1 identical over 8 bases. The V segment lost 1 base and the J segment 2 bases; nucleotides outside the gene matches: 3. Looked up from germline, CDR1 is GTSNPN and CDR2 is SVGIG (reference sequence). This CDR3 has 14 residues. In DNA form, the CDR3 reads TGTGCCTGGAGTGCTCGGACAGGGAACTATGGCTACACCTTC. Encoded protein: CAWSARTGNYGYTF.

The V gene is TRBV7-2, the J gene TRBJ1-5; no clear D gene. Trimming cost V 1 base and J 3 bases, with 10 bases left between them. The germline V gene has CDR1 SGHTA and CDR2 FQGNSA. The CDR3 loop spans 15 amino acids. CDR3: CASSLGARDNQPQHF. CDR3 bases: TGTGCCAGCAGCTTAGGGGCCCGTGACAATCAGCCCCAGCATTTT.

As DNA, the CDR3 is TGTGCCAGCAGTGAACATCCAGATACGCAGTATTTT. This codes for CASSEHPDTQYF. The rearrangement links TRBV6-1 to TRBJ2-3; D is uncertain. V was clipped by 2 bases and J by 4 bases, with 4 bases between them. CDR1 is MNHNS, CDR2 SASEGT, per germline. The CDR3 is 12 amino acids.

CDR3 loop: CAIRDSGRGYEQYF. The CDR3 nucleotides are TGTGCCATCAGAGATTCGGGCAGGGGCTACGAGCAGTACTTC. The V gene is TRBV10-3, the J gene TRBJ2-7; TRBD1 might be the D (6 bases). Deletions cut 6 bases from V and 3 bases from J, with 15 bases between. Germline loops: CDR1 ENHRY, CDR2 SYGVKD. This CDR3 has 14 amino acids.

In its sample, this clone was seen once. The rearrangement joins TRBV9 to TRBJ1-2; D may be TRBD1 (5 bases). V was trimmed by 0 bases and J by 7 bases, leaving 16 bases between them. Germline V gene data show CDR1 as SGDLS and CDR2 as YYNGEE. This CDR3 has 15 amino acids. The CDR3 here is CASSVETDIGLGYTF. The CDR3 DNA follows: TGTGCCAGCAGCGTAGAGACGGACATAGGGCTTGGCTACACCTTC. Variable domain in full (rest from reference TRBV9 and TRBJ1-2): DSGVTQTPKHLITATGQRVTLRCSPRSGDLSVYWYQQSLDQGLQFLIQYYNGEERAKGNILERFSAQQFPDLHSELNLSSLELGDSALYFCASSVETDIGLGYTFGSGTRLTVV.

The rearrangement links TRBV5-1 to TRBJ2-3, with 11 bases lining up with TRBD1. CDR3 length: 14 amino acids. V trimming: 5 bases; J trimming: 4 bases; junction bases outside the gene matches: 3. Per the germline V gene, CDR1 is SGHRS and CDR2 is YFSETQ. CDR3 DNA: TGCGCCAGCAGGCCGGGACAGGGGGCAGATACGCAGTATTTT. This translates into CASRPGQGADTQYF.

This clone was counted many times. V usage is TRBV18 and J usage is TRBJ1-6; 8 nucleotides line up with TRBD1. Germline CDR1 reads KGHSH; CDR2 reads LQKENI. The CDR3 contains 15 residues. V lost 3 bases to trimming and J lost 6 bases; unmatched junction nucleotides: 4. CDR3 residues: CASSPGQGANSPLHF. CDR3 sequence (DNA): TGTGCCAGCTCACCGGGCCAGGGGGCTAATTCACCCCTCCACTTT. Using reference TRBV18 and TRBJ1-6 for the parts outside the CDR3, the full variable domain is NAGVMQNPRHLVRRRGQEARLRCSPMKGHSHVYWYRQLPEEGLKFMVYLQKENIIDESGMPKERFSAEFPKEGPSILRIQQVVRGDSAAYFCASSPGQGANSPLHFGNGTRLTVT.

The gene calls are TRBV7-2 and TRBJ1-3, with D possibly TRBD1 on 5 matching bases. Trimming pared 3 bases from V and 4 bases from J, leaving 22 bases between. Germline assignment: CDR1 SGHTA and CDR2 FQGNSA. This CDR3 region has 18 residues. Here the CDR3 reads CASSFPVAGWGGGNTIYF. The CDR3 nucleotides are TGTGCCAGCAGCTTTCCCGTAGCGGGCTGGGGCGGAGGAAACACCATATATTTT.

This chain links TRBV7-9 with TRBJ2-5; TRBD2 matches at 10 bases. The DNA end lines up better with TRBJ2-7; the J call may be wrong. Germline V gene data show CDR1 as SEHNR and CDR2 as FQNEAQ (reference sequence). CDR3 length equals 16 residues. The CDR3 here is CASSRGSGGISYEQYF. The CDR3 region has the DNA TGTGCCAGCAGCCGGGGTAGCGGGGGGATCTCCTACGAGCAGTACTTC.

This clone occurred a few times. The V gene is TRBV7-3, the J gene TRBJ1-1; 7 bases agree with TRBD1. Germline trimming cut 2 bases from V and 7 bases from J; bases unmatched to any gene: 4. This CDR3 region has 13 residues. Per germline, CDR1 SGHTA and CDR2 FQGTGA. CDR3 bases: TGTGCCAGCAGCTTACGACAGGGTAGTGAAGCTTTCTTT. As protein: CASSLRQGSEAFF. Drawing the rest from reference TRBV7-3 and TRBJ1-1, the complete variable domain is GAGVSQTPSNKVTEKGKYVELRCDPISGHTALYWYRQSLGQGPEFLIYFQGTGAADDSGLPNDRFFAVRPEGSVSTLKIQRTERGDSAVYLCASSLRQGSEAFFGQGTRLTVV.

The chain links TRBV11-2 to TRBJ2-7; D not resolved. The CDR3 length is 14 residues. V lost 0 bases, J lost 6 bases, and 12 bases lay in between. CDR1 and CDR2 from the germline V gene are SGHAT and FQNNGV. The CDR3 reads CASSLDSVLGEQYF. The DNA of the CDR3 is TGTGCCAGCAGCTTAGATTCGGTTCTGGGCGAGCAGTACTTC.

The rearrangement uses TRBV27 and TRBJ1-2; no clear D. The ends were cut back, 3 bases at V and 8 bases at J, with 13 bases in the middle. Looked up from germline, CDR1 is MNHEY and CDR2 is SMNVEV (reference sequence). This CDR3 contains 13 residues. The CDR3 DNA follows: TGTGCCAGCAGTTTTGGCGGATTCGGCGGCTACACCTTC. It yields the protein CASSFGGFGGYTF.

Points on this clone: A far bigger clonotype differs at one base, so this is likely a read error. This same CDR3 is encoded by further DNA sequences in the sample. The chain is built from TRBV5-1 and TRBJ2-2; TRBD2 might be the D (7 bases). Germline V gene data show CDR1 as SGHRS and CDR2 as YFSETQ. This CDR3 contains 16 residues. CDR3 residues: CASSPRRGPDTGELFF. In nucleotides, the CDR3 is TGCGCCAGCAGCCCGCGGCGGGGGCCGGACACCGGGGAGTTGTTTTTT.

CDR3: CASSITGTGVYEQYF. The CDR3 DNA follows: TGTGCCAGCAGCATTACCGGGACAGGGGTCTACGAGCAGTACTTC. The V and J genes are TRBV6-5 and TRBJ2-7; 10 bases map to TRBD1. The CDR3 loop spans 15 amino acids. With V trimmed by 6 bases and J by 3 bases, 8 bases remained unmatched. Germline lookup yields CDR1 MNHEY and CDR2 SVGAGI.

This clone was seen more than once but under ten times. This chain links TRBV11-1 with TRBJ1-1, with 7 bases aligning to TRBD1. CDR3 length equals 13 residues. Trimming cost V 3 bases and J 7 bases; bases outside gene matches: 5. Germline V gene data show CDR1 as SGHAT and CDR2 as FQDESV (reference sequence). CDR3 loop: CASSFFRGGEAFF. The CDR3 DNA is TGTGCCAGCAGCTTCTTCAGGGGGGGTGAAGCTTTCTTT.

V is TRBV7-2 and J is TRBJ1-6; no definite D call. CDR1 is SGHTA and CDR2 is FQGNSA in the germline V gene. The CDR3 runs to 14 residues. V dropped 5 bases and J dropped 6 bases, with 11 bases sitting between them. Here the CDR3 reads CASSVRQSNSPLHF. As DNA, the CDR3 is TGTGCCAGCAGCGTTCGGCAGAGTAATTCACCCCTCCACTTT.

The rearrangement uses TRBV18 and TRBJ1-1; perhaps TRBD1 as D (5 bases). V was trimmed by 6 bases and J by 1 base, leaving 12 bases between them. The germline CDR1 and CDR2 sequences are KGHSH and LQKENI. The length of the CDR3 is 14 residues. The CDR3, as DNA: TGTGCCAGCTCCCTTTCGACAGAGAACACTGAAGCTTTCTTT. Translating it yields CASSLSTENTEAFF.

The rearrangement uses TRBV29-1 and TRBJ2-1, with unresolved D. The CDR3 extends over 16 amino acids. The germline V gene has CDR1 SQVTM and CDR2 ANQGSEA. Trimming shortened V by 4 bases and J by 4 bases, and 20 bases separated the two germline ends. The DNA of the CDR3 is TGCAGCGTTGGGTCCCCCATCAGCGCGTTATACAATGAGCAGTTCTTC. This translates into CSVGSPISALYNEQFF.

This clone was detected ten times or more. V gene TRBV5-1 combines with J gene TRBJ2-4; 9 bases agree with TRBD1. This CDR3 has 14 amino acids. The V gene's germline CDR1 is SGHRS and CDR2 YFSETQ. With V trimmed by 7 bases and J by 9 bases, 11 bases remained unmatched. In DNA form, the CDR3 reads TGCGCCAGCGGACCCGGGACAGGGAGTGTCATTCAGTACTTC. It codes for CASGPGTGSVIQYF.

The V call is TRBV10-2, the J call TRBJ2-7; 12 positions match TRBD1. The CDR3 has 13 amino acids. The germline gives CDR1 WSHSY, CDR2 SAAADI. The junction had 3 bases not matched to a gene; V was cut back by 7 bases and J by 5 bases. CDR3 sequence: CASTGQGAHEQYF. The CDR3 DNA reads TGCGCCAGCACGGGACAGGGGGCACACGAGCAGTACTTC.

In the case of this clone: The same CDR3 is also encoded by other DNA sequences in this sample. The chain employs TRBV2 and TRBJ2-1; 13 bases are a match to TRBD2. The CDR3 totals 15 residues. V trimming: 2 bases; J trimming: 6 bases; junction bases outside the gene matches: 1. Germline lookup yields CDR1 SNHLY and CDR2 FYNNEI. The CDR3 here is CASSERLAGGNEQFF. CDR3 coding DNA: TGTGCCAGCAGTGAACGACTAGCGGGGGGCAATGAGCAGTTCTTC.

The J gene is TRBJ2-3, the V gene TRBV27, with 15 nucleotides matching TRBD2. Germline loops: CDR1 MNHEY, CDR2 SMNVEV (reference sequence). The V segment lost 3 bases and the J segment 3 bases; nucleotides outside the gene matches: 4. The CDR3 spans 17 residues. The CDR3 DNA sequence: TGTGCCAGCAGTTTCCTAGGACTAGCGGGGGGGACAGATACGCAGTATTTT. It encodes CASSFLGLAGGTDTQYF.

This clone was seen a single time. The CDR3 DNA reads as TGTGCCAGCTCACCAGGGGAGGGACAGGAAAACTATGGCTACACCTTC. Its translation is CASSPGEGQENYGYTF. This chain joins TRBV18 and TRBJ1-2; 8 bases agree with TRBD1. Germline V CDR1 and CDR2: KGHSH, LQKENI. The CDR3 extends over 16 amino acids. V shed 2 bases and J 2 bases; nucleotides not matched to a gene: 7.

This chain joins TRBV9 and TRBJ2-5; TRBD1 matches at 8 bases. This CDR3 comprises 14 residues. V shed 5 bases, J shed 1 base, and the junction held 4 bases outside the gene matches. Germline CDR1 SGDLS, CDR2 YYNGEE. CDR3 in DNA: TGTGCCAGCAGTCGGACAGGGCGCCAAGAGACCCAGTACTTC. Amino acid sequence: CASSRTGRQETQYF.

The rearrangement links TRBV28 to TRBJ1-6; weak D call: TRBD1 (6 bases). V was pared by 10 bases and J by 7 bases, with 17 bases between. CDR1 and CDR2 from the germline V gene are MDHEN and SYDVKM. There are 14 residues in the CDR3. The CDR3 DNA reads TGTGCCACTTATAAGGGGGTGAGGAATTCACCCCTCCACTTT. It yields the protein CATYKGVRNSPLHF.

On this clone itself: Other DNA sequences in this specimen translate into the identical CDR3. V usage is TRBV7-9 and J usage is TRBJ2-7; D ambiguous. The germline V gene has CDR1 SEHNR and CDR2 FQNEAQ (reference sequence). V dropped 2 bases and J dropped 2 bases, with 4 bases sitting between them. The CDR3 is made up of 12 amino acids. The CDR3 bases are TGTGCCAGCAGCTTATCTGCCTACGAGCAGTACTTC. Translated: CASSLSAYEQYF.

The chain recombines TRBV5-1 with TRBJ1-1; 7 nucleotides line up with TRBD1. CDR1 is SGHRS and CDR2 is YFSETQ in the germline V gene. The V and J ends lost 0 bases and 8 bases, in that order; junction bases with no gene match: 4. The length of the CDR3 is 13 residues. The CDR3 DNA follows: TGCGCCAGCAGCTTGGCGACAGGGCAAGAAGCTTTCTTT. Its protein is CASSLATGQEAFF.